This T cell receptor beta chain was captured by sequencing in a study of blood T cell repertoires in COVID-19 (dated by TCRdb to 2018 to 2021). Study-wide context: The collaborator samples originated in the United States, Italy and Spain and spanned the acute and convalescent phases of COVID-19. The prospective study material was composed of cDNA or gDNA derived from T cells, B-cell-depleted T cells, or PBMCs. Subjects who had been exposed to COVID-19, were actively infected with it, or had recovered from it provided the deeply sampled blood TCRbeta repertoires that made up the dataset. A freely available public database, intended as a resource for researchers studying the immune response to SARS-CoV-2, is where the repertoires were released. Sample metadata almost always included a de-identified subject ID, COVID-19 status, age in years and sex. HLA class I and class II types, where available, came from metadata supplied by the sample provider rather than from assay-based typing. The samples were drawn from the first 160 participants of the ongoing ImmuneRACE study and from 1,254 subjects provided by 6 global collaborators.

TCRbeta CDR3 regions were amplified from genomic DNA using the immunoSEQ Assay, a bias-controlled multiplex PCR. Per the source publication's procedure: Within the assay, amplification of reference gene primers was used to estimate how many nucleated cells each sample contained. Sequence reads were collapsed and filtered to measure the absolute abundance of every unique TCRbeta CDR3 rearrangement. For each sample, productive Simpson clonality was calculated as the square root of Simpson's diversity index across productive rearrangements. Entries here come from immuneACCESS through TCRdb and include only in-frame sequences with V and J called. Some clones fail to appear in such tables; in the studies checked, an unresolved V gene covers under half of the shortfall, and the cause of the remainder is unknown. V and J calls and clone size are given by that table; D and trimming were obtained from the DNA. Here the sample has approximately 440,000 clones; around 89% occur a single time. Around 12% of the sample belongs to the ten largest clones.

This clone appeared a single time. The specificity of this receptor is unknown. Base qualities were left out, and no much larger clone turns up one base away. The paper's findings and limits, for the study overall: The amount of clinical and demographic metadata varied by source and participant and was provided uncurated.

In Seattle, one collaborating source enrolled patients while the infection was active and tracked those patients longitudinally over the course of disease. Whole blood was collected in K2EDTA tubes by collaborating institutions according to the institutions' own protocols. For TCRbeta analysis, collaborators shipped samples as frozen whole blood, isolated PBMCs, or DNA extracted from either of those sample types. The germline V end is reduced by 2 bases and the J end by 4 bases; junction bases left unmatched: 7. Measured from the cysteine to the phenylalanine, the CDR3 is 15 residues long. The sequence is cut down to CDR3 DNA, 45 bases in frame from base 1. Sequences SGDLS (CDR1) and YYNGEE (CDR2) are obtained from the germline V gene.

Sequenced input: peripheral blood. The sequence came from a woman aged 45-60 years with COVID-19, enrolled during active disease. The chain joins TRBV9 to TRBJ2-7; 9 central bases correspond to TRBD1. The DNA reads TGTGCCAGCAGCGTTGCCGGGACAGGGAATTACGAGCAGTACTTC. This sequence encodes CASSVAGTGNYEQYF. Outside the CDR3, residues come from the reference TRBV9 and TRBJ2-7 proteins, so the full variable domain is: DSGVTQTPKHLITATGQRVTLRCSPRSGDLSVYWYQQSLDQGLQFLIQYYNGEERAKGNILERFSAQQFPDLHSELNLSSLELGDSALYFCASSVAGTGNYEQYFGPGTRLTVT.